Here is one T cell receptor (beta chain) with its context. The antigen remains undetermined. The sample originates from a study of cytomegalovirus exposure and HLA in healthy donors. Study-wide points: Sequencing depth roughly uniform across donors was assumed in presence/absence analyses. Most likely, a cluster of highly shared sequence variants arose as a sequencing artifact.

The primer mix had 60 Vbeta and 13 Jbeta primers. Clones were sequenced by immunoSEQ multiplex PCR, and TCRdb holds only the in-frame ones, with some missing. The data contain over 140,000 clones, around 80% of them singletons. The V and J ends lost 5 bases and 1 base respectively, with 5 bases between them. The germline gives CDR1 KGHSH, CDR2 LQKENI. The CDR3 consists of 12 residues. The receptor was derived from a man aged 50-60 years in good health and CMV-seronegative. The chain carries TRBV18 and TRBJ1-2; the D is unclear. Input material: PBMCs. The CDR3 DNA reads TGTGCCAGCTCAGAGGGTAACTATGGCTACACCTTC. It is translated as CASSEGNYGYTF.